These 20 T cell receptor beta chains were sequenced from one sample in a study of early T cells in non-severe SARS-CoV-2 infection. A single record per CDR3 protein comes from TCRdb applying MiXCR to the 5' RACE reads. The profile shows over 85,000 distinct CDR3 sequences, over 9.5% of them singletons. The sample here was whole blood, taken at baseline. These receptor sequences come from an adult who was a healthcare worker with PCR-confirmed SARS-CoV-2 infection or an uninfected control (not recorded which).

This clonotype was found many times. The rearrangement uses TRBV28 and TRBJ2-7, with D perhaps matching TRBD2 (6 bases). CDR1 is MDHEN and CDR2 is SYDVKM in the germline V gene. Deletions cut 4 bases from V and 0 bases from J, with 16 bases between. The CDR3 totals 16 residues. The CDR3 DNA follows: TGTGCCAGCAGTTCCACCGGGACTCCAAGCTCCTACGAGCAGTACTTC. Protein product: CASSSTGTPSSYEQYF.

This chain uses TRBV29-1 with TRBJ1-1; the D is unclear. V shed 6 bases and J shed 1 base, with 9 bases lying between them. Germline V gene data show CDR1 as SQVTM and CDR2 as ANQGSEA. This CDR3 comprises 12 residues. CDR3 coding DNA: TGCAGCGTATGGCATTCGAACACTGAAGCTTTCTTT. It codes for CSVWHSNTEAFF. Together with reference TRBV29-1 and TRBJ1-1, the CDR3 gives the full variable domain: SAVISQKPSRDICQRGTSLTIQCQVDSQVTMMFWYRQQPGQSLTLIATANQGSEATYESGFVIDKFPISRPNLTFSTLTVSNMSPEDSSIYLCSVWHSNTEAFFGQGTRLTVV.

In this sample, this clonotype turned up a few times. J is TRBJ2-6 and V is TRBV5-1; D is uncertain. V shed 4 bases and J shed 0 bases, with 11 bases lying between them. This CDR3 is 16 amino acids long. Germline loops: CDR1 SGHRS, CDR2 YFSETQ. The CDR3 sequence is CASSLNVFSGANVLTF. The DNA of the CDR3 is TGCGCCAGCAGCCTGAATGTTTTCTCTGGGGCCAACGTCCTGACTTTC.

The table lists this clonotype with many counts. This chain connects TRBV20-1 to TRBJ1-2, with unresolved D. V was cut by 7 bases and J by 2 bases, with 8 bases left in between. From germline, CDR1 is DFQATT and CDR2 SNEGSKA (reference sequence). The CDR3 totals 11 residues. The CDR3 sequence is CSVDINYGYTF. CDR3 bases: TGCAGTGTTGACATCAACTATGGCTACACCTTC.

This clonotype was counted between two and nine times. The gene calls are TRBV29-1 and TRBJ2-3; a possible D gene is TRBD1 (6 bases). The germline V gene has CDR1 SQVTM and CDR2 ANQGSEA. This CDR3 comprises 13 residues. Between the trimmed V and J ends, which lost 4 bases and 1 base, there was a span of 9 bases. In DNA, the CDR3 is TGCAGCGTTGGGGCAGGGGGCACAGATACGCAGTATTTT. It yields the protein CSVGAGGTDTQYF.

This clonotype was detected a few times. The J gene is TRBJ1-2, the V gene TRBV4-1, with TRBD1 matching 7 bases. Trimming took 3 bases from V and 2 from J; bases not matched to a gene: 12. This CDR3 has 17 residues. Germline values: CDR1 MGHRA, CDR2 YSYEKL. CDR3 sequence (DNA): TGCGCCAGCAGCCACAGAGGGACAGACAACGTAAACTATGGCTACACCTTC. This encodes CASSHRGTDNVNYGYTF.

The V gene is TRBV7-9, the J gene TRBJ1-2; D gene unclear. Germline CDR1 reads SEHNR; CDR2 reads FQNEAQ (reference sequence). Trimming took 5 bases from V and 8 from J, leaving 18 bases between them. The CDR3 totals 14 residues. CDR3 region: CASSQDTLLGGYTF. DNA of the CDR3: TGTGCCAGCAGCCAAGACACACTCCTGGGGGGCTACACCTTC.

This clonotype was counted between two and nine times. The rearrangement links TRBV6-5 to TRBJ2-1, with TRBD2 identical over 9 bases. This CDR3 spans 16 amino acids. CDR1 and CDR2 (germline): MNHEY, SVGAGI. With 8 bases clipped from V and 9 bases from J, the junction kept 17 bases outside the gene matches. CDR3 residues: CASFTPGTSRSGEQFF. The CDR3 bases are TGTGCCAGCTTTACTCCCGGGACTAGCCGAAGTGGTGAGCAGTTCTTC.

This clonotype was counted only a few times. The chain has TRBV9 and TRBJ1-1; 8 bases line up with TRBD1. This CDR3 contains 12 residues. V dropped 4 bases and J dropped 5; count of bases not matched to a gene: 1. From germline, CDR1 is SGDLS and CDR2 YYNGEE. The CDR3 sequence: CASSRQGTEAFF. The CDR3 nucleotides read TGTGCCAGCAGCAGACAGGGGACTGAAGCTTTCTTT.

The DNA of the CDR3 is TGTGCCACCAGCAGAGATGTCGGGGGCAAAGGCTACAATGAGCAGTTCTTC. This sequence encodes CATSRDVGGKGYNEQFF. This chain uses TRBV15 with TRBJ2-1; D assignment may be TRBD1 or TRBD2 (6 bases each). This CDR3 spans 17 amino acids. Trimming took 0 bases from V and 3 from J, leaving 15 bases between them. The germline V gene encodes CDR1 LNHNV and CDR2 YYDKDF (reference sequence).

V usage is TRBV4-1 and J usage is TRBJ2-5, with 11 bases fitting TRBD2. The CDR3 is 15 amino acids. CDR1 is MGHRA, CDR2 YSYEKL, per germline. V lost 4 bases to trimming and J lost 5 bases; unmatched junction nucleotides: 6. CDR3 nucleotide sequence: TGCGCCAGCAGCCCACAAGGACTAGCGGGCGAGACCCAGTACTTC. Protein: CASSPQGLAGETQYF.

The chain combines TRBV30 with TRBJ2-1; 13 nucleotides agree with TRBD2. V lost 3 bases to trimming and J lost 7 bases; unmatched junction nucleotides: 3. The CDR3 extends over 14 amino acids. Germline V gene sequence: CDR1 GTSNPN, CDR2 SVGIG (reference sequence). CDR3 in amino acids: CAWSRTSGRNEQFF. CDR3 DNA sequence: TGTGCCTGGAGCAGGACTAGCGGGAGAAATGAGCAGTTCTTC.

This clonotype has ten or more counts. This chain joins TRBV18 and TRBJ2-1; D uncertain. There are 13 residues in the CDR3. Germline CDR1 KGHSH, CDR2 LQKENI. V lost 5 bases and J lost 5, with 10 bases in between. The CDR3 DNA reads as TGTGCCAGCTCATTACTGACCAACAATGAGCAGTTCTTC. This translates into CASSLLTNNEQFF.

Many counts were recorded for this clonotype. This chain connects TRBV11-1 to TRBJ2-7; 7 bases are shared with TRBD2. Germline trimming cut 3 bases from V and 7 bases from J; bases unmatched to any gene: 12. Germline V gene sequence: CDR1 SGHAT, CDR2 FQDESV (reference sequence). CDR3 length: 15 residues. CDR3 sequence: CASSFVAGAGNEQYF. CDR3 bases: TGTGCCAGCAGCTTTGTGGCGGGAGCGGGGAATGAGCAGTACTTC.

This clonotype was found a few times. The chain carries TRBV12-3 or TRBV12-4 and TRBJ1-2; a weak D match, TRBD1 (5 bases). Trimming removed 6 bases from V and 4 bases from J, with 15 bases in between. The CDR3 sequence is 14 residues long. In DNA, the CDR3 is TGTGCCAGCAGCCCGATTTCAGGGAGCTATGGCTACACCTTC. Amino acids: CASSPISGSYGYTF.

The chain links TRBV7-9 to TRBJ1-1; D is perhaps TRBD1 (5 bases). The CDR3 extends over 16 amino acids. Trimming took 5 bases from V and 5 from J, leaving 21 bases between them. Germline V lookup: CDR1 SEHNR, CDR2 FQNEAQ (reference sequence). CDR3 in amino acids: CASSDGTVTPGTEAFF. As DNA, the CDR3 is TGTGCCAGCAGCGATGGGACGGTAACCCCCGGAACTGAAGCTTTCTTT.

This clonotype appeared many times. This chain links TRBV11-2 with TRBJ2-3; 9 positions match TRBD1. The V and J ends lost 3 bases and 5 bases, in that order; junction bases with no gene match: 12. CDR3 length equals 17 residues. In germline, CDR1 is SGHAT, CDR2 FQNNGV. The CDR3 region has the DNA TGTGCCAGCAGCTTCACCTTAGGGACAGGGTGGCAAGATACGCAGTATTTT. Protein product: CASSFTLGTGWQDTQYF.

V is TRBV3-1 and J is TRBJ1-3; a weak D match, TRBD1 (5 bases). The CDR3 runs to 16 residues. Germline V CDR1 and CDR2: LGHDT, YNNKEL (reference sequence). Trimming stripped 1 base from V and 5 bases from J, with 15 bases between. The chain's CDR3 is CASSQGTQVLRNTIYF. CDR3 in DNA: TGTGCCAGCAGCCAAGGGACACAAGTACTGCGAAACACCATATATTTT.

This clonotype was counted many times. One junction end does not reproduce the germline sequence, and a read error may be involved. The chain carries TRBV5-1 and TRBJ2-7; D is perhaps TRBD2 (5 bases). From germline, CDR1 is SGHRS and CDR2 YFSETQ. The CDR3 extends over 13 amino acids. The CDR3 spells CASSLVGSYEQYF. The CDR3, as DNA: TGTGCCAGCAGTTTAGTTGGGAGCTACGAGCAGTACTTC. Combining the CDR3 with reference TRBV5-1 and TRBJ2-7 gives the whole variable domain KAGVTQTPRYLIKTRGQQVTLSCSPISGHRSVSWYQQTPGQGLQFLFEYFSETQRNKGNFPGRFSGRQFSNSRSEMNVSTLELGDSALYLCASSLVGSYEQYFGPGTRLTVT.

The sample holds many counts of this clonotype. This chain uses TRBV7-2 with TRBJ2-5; the D call may be TRBD1 or TRBD2 (6 bases each). This CDR3 has 13 residues. Per germline, CDR1 SGHTA and CDR2 FQGNSA. V dropped 5 bases and J dropped 4 bases, with 11 bases sitting between them. Written as DNA, the CDR3 is TGTGCCAGCAGCCTCAGGGGAGGAGAGACCCAGTACTTC. It is translated as CASSLRGGETQYF.